This is a list of T cell receptor beta chains from one sample in a study of CD4 T cells in relation to SARS-CoV-2 and coronaviruses. Clones were read by immunoSEQ multiplex PCR, and TCRdb kept only the in-frame ones, dropping some. Among some 69,000 clones listed, about 95% were seen once. Sequencing used naive CD4+ T cells from PBMCs. These receptors originate from a human donor in good health. CDR3s include the opening cysteine and the closing phenylalanine or tryptophan. Each record gives: V gene, J gene, D gene, clone size, CDR3 protein, CDR3 DNA. D genes are given only for firm matches. Clone size is given for some rows only: seen once, a few or many times, or a class if the clone is expanded.

TRBV7-9	TRBJ2-4	-	-	CASSLGRGAKNIQYF	TGTGCCAGCAGCTTAGGTCGCGGGGCCAAAAACATTCAGTACTTC
TRBV5-1	TRBJ2-1	-	-	CASSSGVSSYNEQFF	TGCGCCAGCAGCTCAGGGGTTAGCTCCTACAATGAGCAGTTCTTC
TRBV5-5	TRBJ2-1	TRBD1	-	CASSLTGVSLRAGEQFF	TGTGCCAGCAGTCTGACAGGGGTGTCGTTGCGGGCTGGTGAGCAGTTCTTC
TRBV27	TRBJ2-1	-	-	CASSFVTGRSSYNEQFF	TGTGCCAGCAGTTTCGTTACGGGCCGGAGCTCCTACAATGAGCAGTTCTTC
TRBV5-1	TRBJ2-5	-	-	CASMAGYGVQETQYF	TGCGCCAGCATGGCGGGTTACGGCGTACAAGAGACCCAGTACTTC
TRBV6-5	TRBJ1-2	TRBD1	once	CASKAGGGYTF	TGTGCCAGCAAGGCAGGGGGGGGCTACACCTTC
TRBV2	TRBJ1-1	-	once	CASAQNTEAFF	TGTGCCAGCGCGCAGAACACTGAAGCTTTCTTT
TRBV27	TRBJ2-7	TRBD1	-	CASSLSPGGRFHEQYF	TGTGCCAGCAGTTTATCCCCAGGGGGCCGGTTCCACGAGCAGTACTTC
TRBV6-1	TRBJ1-5	-	-	CASSESPLSAYSNQPQHF	TGTGCCAGCAGTGAAAGCCCTCTGTCAGCGTATAGCAATCAGCCCCAGCATTTT
TRBV5-1	TRBJ2-1	TRBD2	-	CASSRAGSSYNEQFF	TGCGCCAGCAGCCGAGCGGGGAGCTCCTACAATGAGCAGTTCTTC
TRBV10-3	TRBJ2-7	-	-	CAISESDGAHEQYF	TGTGCCATCAGTGAGTCCGATGGGGCACACGAGCAGTACTTC
TRBV28	TRBJ2-7	-	-	CASNGGTYEQYF	TGTGCCAGCAATGGAGGGACCTACGAGCAGTACTTC
TRBV7-3	TRBJ2-5	-	-	CASSLEGRETQYF	TGTGCCAGCAGCCTAGAGGGACGAGAGACCCAGTACTTC
TRBV27	TRBJ1-6	TRBD1	-	CASSLETGVSSPLHF	TGTGCCAGCAGTTTAGAGACAGGGGTGAGTTCACCCCTCCACTTT
TRBV2	TRBJ2-3	-	-	CASSDTGSSTDTQYF	TGTGCCAGCAGTGACACAGGGTCCAGCACAGATACGCAGTATTTT
TRBV9	TRBJ1-2	-	-	CASSVGDGRGYTF	TGTGCCAGCAGCGTAGGGGACGGGAGAGGCTACACCTTC
TRBV14	TRBJ1-1	-	-	CASSLGGAPATEAFF	TGTGCCAGCAGCCTTGGGGGGGCGCCGGCCACTGAAGCTTTCTTT
TRBV5-4	TRBJ2-7	-	-	CASSPVGSEQYF	TGTGCCAGCAGTCCTGTCGGGTCCGAGCAGTACTTC
TRBV19	TRBJ2-1	-	-	CASSVTTRVGEQFF	TGTGCCAGTAGTGTAACCACCAGGGTTGGTGAGCAGTTCTTC
TRBV7-9	TRBJ1-3	-	-	CASSFQGNTIYF	TGTGCCAGCAGCTTCCAAGGAAACACCATATATTTT
TRBV5-1	TRBJ2-1	-	once	CASSRFPGSYNEQFF	TGCGCCAGCAGCAGATTCCCGGGGTCCTACAATGAGCAGTTCTTC
TRBV28	TRBJ1-4	-	-	CASSLVQINEKLFF	TGTGCCAGCAGTTTAGTACAGATTAATGAAAAACTGTTTTTT
TRBV28	TRBJ1-2	-	-	CASTNGGTNYGYTF	TGTGCCAGCACCAACGGGGGTACTAACTATGGCTACACCTTC
TRBV4-2	TRBJ2-1	-	once	CASSQEIGRNEQFF	TGTGCCAGCAGCCAAGAAATAGGTAGAAATGAGCAGTTCTTC
TRBV3-1/TRBV3-2	TRBJ2-2	-	-	CASSQDGPRTSTGELFF	TGTGCCAGCAGCCAAGATGGCCCCAGGACCTCCACCGGGGAGCTGTTTTTT
TRBV18	TRBJ1-5	TRBD1	-	CASSQGQTNQPQHF	TGTGCCAGCTCACAGGGACAGACTAATCAGCCCCAGCATTTT
TRBV2	TRBJ1-5	TRBD1	-	CASTGQGEGAQHF	TGTGCCAGCACGGGACAGGGGGAAGGGGCCCAGCATTTT
TRBV27	TRBJ2-2	-	-	CASREAGPILTGELFF	TGTGCCAGCAGAGAGGCCGGGCCAATCCTCACCGGGGAGCTGTTTTTT
TRBV24-1	TRBJ2-7	TRBD1	-	CATSDRGTAEPYEQYF	TGTGCCACCAGTGACAGAGGGACAGCGGAACCCTACGAGCAGTACTTC
TRBV7-9	TRBJ2-2	-	-	CASSLVRGRTGELFF	TGTGCCAGCAGCTTAGTTCGGGGGCGCACCGGGGAGCTGTTTTTT
TRBV19	TRBJ2-7	TRBD2	-	CASSIDPPSSGRADEQYF	TGTGCCAGTAGTATAGACCCTCCCTCTAGCGGGAGGGCCGACGAGCAGTACTTC
TRBV5-1	TRBJ1-2	-	-	CASSFGVGVNYGYTF	TGCGCCAGCAGCTTTGGGGTAGGGGTTAACTATGGCTACACCTTC
TRBV7-3	TRBJ1-1	-	-	CASKPTAGGSYTEAFF	TGTGCCAGCAAACCCACGGCGGGGGGCTCGTACACTGAAGCTTTCTTT
TRBV3-1/TRBV3-2	TRBJ2-7	-	-	CASSLTQGYYEQYF	TGTGCCAGCAGCCTAACGCAGGGGTACTACGAGCAGTACTTC
TRBV7-9	TRBJ2-3	-	-	CASSREASTDTQYF	TGTGCCAGCAGCCGAGAGGCAAGCACAGATACGCAGTATTTT
TRBV7-6	TRBJ2-2	TRBD1	-	CASSLNRQGGRLTGELFF	TGTGCCAGCAGCTTAAACCGACAGGGGGGCCGACTCACCGGGGAGCTGTTTTTT
TRBV5-1	TRBJ2-2	TRBD2	-	CASSLEVSGRWNTGELFF	TGCGCCAGCAGCTTGGAGGTTAGCGGGAGATGGAACACCGGGGAGCTGTTTTTT
TRBV12-3/TRBV12-4	TRBJ2-1	-	-	CASSWDYNEQFF	TGTGCCAGCAGTTGGGACTACAATGAGCAGTTCTTC
TRBV4-1	TRBJ2-6	-	-	CASSRGRSGANVLTF	TGCGCCAGCAGCCGGGGACGGTCTGGGGCCAACGTCCTGACTTTC
TRBV19	TRBJ2-3	-	once	CASSIGPPRTGLNF	TGTGCCAGTAGTATAGGACCGCCTCGGACTGGTTTGAATTTT
TRBV28	TRBJ2-3	TRBD2	-	CASSSPAGGVMSTDTQYF	TGTGCCAGCAGTTCCCCTGCGGGAGGAGTAATGAGCACAGATACGCAGTATTTT
TRBV28	TRBJ2-1	TRBD2	-	CASSPGTSGNNEQFF	TGTGCCAGCAGTCCCGGGACTAGCGGGAATAATGAGCAGTTCTTC
TRBV2	TRBJ2-7	-	-	CASSSGSRSYEQYF	TGTGCCAGCAGCAGTGGCTCGCGTTCCTACGAGCAGTACTTC
TRBV18	TRBJ2-2	TRBD2	few	CASSPTSGRNTGELFF	TGTGCCAGCTCACCGACTAGCGGGAGGAACACCGGGGAGCTGTTTTTT
TRBV14	TRBJ2-1	-	once	CASSRPGGLEQFF	TGTGCCAGCAGCCGACCAGGGGGGCTTGAGCAGTTCTTC
TRBV28	TRBJ2-7	-	-	CASSLFGASYEQYF	TGTGCCAGCAGTTTATTTGGGGCCTCCTACGAGCAGTACTTC
TRBV5-1	TRBJ2-3	-	-	CASSLQGGSYSTDTQYF	TGCGCCAGCAGCCTACAAGGGGGTAGCTATAGCACAGATACGCAGTATTTT
TRBV7-9	TRBJ2-5	-	-	CASSFSSIETQYF	TGTGCCAGCAGCTTCTCTAGCATAGAGACCCAGTACTTC
TRBV29-1	TRBJ2-7	-	-	CSVEDYREQYF	TGCAGCGTTGAAGACTACAGGGAGCAGTACTTC
TRBV11-2	TRBJ2-7	TRBD2	-	CASRSLLAEGPYEQYF	TGTGCCAGCAGATCCCTACTAGCGGAGGGCCCCTACGAGCAGTACTTC
TRBV28	TRBJ2-3	-	once	CASSAVGLPTQYF	TGTGCCAGCAGTGCCGTAGGACTCCCTACGCAGTATTTT
TRBV30	TRBJ1-5	-	-	CAWGEGQPQHF	TGTGCCTGGGGGGAGGGTCAGCCCCAGCATTTT
TRBV19	TRBJ2-3	-	-	CASSKGLVSDTQYF	TGTGCCAGTAGCAAGGGGCTAGTTTCAGATACGCAGTATTTT
TRBV28	TRBJ1-1	-	-	CASSSGTANTEAFF	TGTGCCAGCAGTTCCGGGACTGCGAACACTGAAGCTTTCTTT
TRBV7-9	TRBJ2-7	-	-	CASSFDSSYEQYF	TGTGCCAGCAGCTTCGACAGCTCCTACGAGCAGTACTTC
TRBV5-4	TRBJ2-1	-	-	CASSLVVDEQFF	TGTGCCAGCAGCCTAGTAGTAGATGAGCAGTTCTTC
TRBV27	TRBJ2-3	-	-	CASSLFLVGSTDTQYF	TGTGCCAGCAGTTTATTTCTCGTCGGCAGCACAGATACGCAGTATTTT